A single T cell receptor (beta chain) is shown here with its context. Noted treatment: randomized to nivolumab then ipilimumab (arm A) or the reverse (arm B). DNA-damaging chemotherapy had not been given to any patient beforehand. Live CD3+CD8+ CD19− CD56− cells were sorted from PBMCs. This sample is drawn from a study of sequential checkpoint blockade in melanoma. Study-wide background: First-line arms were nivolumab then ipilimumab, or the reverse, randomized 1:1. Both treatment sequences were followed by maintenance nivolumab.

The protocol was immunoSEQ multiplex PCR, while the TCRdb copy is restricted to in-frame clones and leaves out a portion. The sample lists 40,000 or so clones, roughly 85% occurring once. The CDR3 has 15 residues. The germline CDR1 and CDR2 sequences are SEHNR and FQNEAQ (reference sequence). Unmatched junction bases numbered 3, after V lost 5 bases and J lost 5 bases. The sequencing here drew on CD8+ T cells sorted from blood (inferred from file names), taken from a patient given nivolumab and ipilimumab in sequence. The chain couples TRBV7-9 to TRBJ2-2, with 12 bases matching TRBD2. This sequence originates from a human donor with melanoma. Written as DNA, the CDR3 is TGTGCCAGCAGCGCACTAGCGGGAGGTACCGGGGAGCTGTTTTTT. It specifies CASSALAGGTGELFF.